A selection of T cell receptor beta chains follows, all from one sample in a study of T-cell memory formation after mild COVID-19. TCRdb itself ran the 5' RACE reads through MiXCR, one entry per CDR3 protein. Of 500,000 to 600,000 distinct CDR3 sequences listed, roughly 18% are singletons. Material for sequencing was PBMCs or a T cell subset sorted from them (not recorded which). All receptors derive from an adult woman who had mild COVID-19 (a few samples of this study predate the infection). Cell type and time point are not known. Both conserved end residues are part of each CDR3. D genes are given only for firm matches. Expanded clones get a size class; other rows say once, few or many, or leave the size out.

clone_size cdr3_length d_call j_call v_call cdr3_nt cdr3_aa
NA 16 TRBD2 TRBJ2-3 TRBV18 TGTGCCAGCTCCGTCGCTAGCGGGGCGGGCACAGATACGCAGTATTTT CASSVASGAGTDTQYF
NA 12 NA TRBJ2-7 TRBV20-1 TGCAGTGCTAGGGGACACTTCTACGAGCAGTACTTC CSARGHFYEQYF
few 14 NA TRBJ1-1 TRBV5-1 TGCGCCAGCAGCGTACAGGGAATGAACACTGAAGCTTTCTTT CASSVQGMNTEAFF
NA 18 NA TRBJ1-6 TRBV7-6 TGTGCCAGCAGCTTAGCGCGATGGCAGGGAAAGGGTAATTCACCCCTCCACTTT CASSLARWQGKGNSPLHF
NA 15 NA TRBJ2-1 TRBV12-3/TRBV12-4 TGTGCCAGCTGCCCGGGACTGGCCCGCGGGGATGAGCAGTTCTTC CASCPGLARGDEQFF
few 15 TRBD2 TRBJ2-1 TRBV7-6 TGTGCCAGCAGCAACCGGGACTACTCCTACAATGAGCAGTTCTTC CASSNRDYSYNEQFF
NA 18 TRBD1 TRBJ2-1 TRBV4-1 TGCGCCAGCAGCCAAAAGGGGGTCAAGGACAGGCTGGACAATGAGCAGTTCTTC CASSQKGVKDRLDNEQFF
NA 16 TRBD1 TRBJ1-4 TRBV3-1 TGTGCCAGCAGCCAAGGATGGACAGGGACTAATGAAAAACTGTTTTTT CASSQGWTGTNEKLFF
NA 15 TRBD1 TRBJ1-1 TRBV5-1 TGCGCCAGCAGCGCTCCGGGACAGGGAAACACTGAAGCTTTCTTT CASSAPGQGNTEAFF
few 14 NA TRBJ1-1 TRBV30 TGTGCCTGGGGCCCCACAGGGAGGAACACTGAAGCTTTCTTT CAWGPTGRNTEAFF
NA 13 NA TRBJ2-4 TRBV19 TGTGCCACCGGAGACCGGGCCAAAAACATTCAGTACTTC CATGDRAKNIQYF
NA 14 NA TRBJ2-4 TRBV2 TGTGCCAGCAGTGAGTCAGAAGCCAAAAACATTCAGTACTTC CASSESEAKNIQYF
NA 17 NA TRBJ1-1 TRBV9 TGTGCCAGCAGCGTAGCGTCCCTTCCCGGGGTTGGCACTGAAGCTTTCTTT CASSVASLPGVGTEAFF
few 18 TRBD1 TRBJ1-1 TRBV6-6 TGTGCCAGCAGCCCGGTCGGACAGGGAAGGAACATGAACACTGAAGCTTTCTTT CASSPVGQGRNMNTEAFF
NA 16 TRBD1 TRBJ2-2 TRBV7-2 TGTGCCAGCAGCTTAGAATGGACAGGGAACACCGGGGAGCTGTTTTTT CASSLEWTGNTGELFF
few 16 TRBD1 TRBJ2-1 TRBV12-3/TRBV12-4 TGTGCCAGCAGTTTTTTTCCGGGGGGACAGGGTAATGAGCAGTTCTTC CASSFFPGGQGNEQFF
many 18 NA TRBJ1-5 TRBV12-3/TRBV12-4 TGTGCCAGCAGTTTATATCAGCTGGGGAGAGTTAGCAATCAGCCCCAGCATTTT CASSLYQLGRVSNQPQHF
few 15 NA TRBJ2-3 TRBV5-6 TGTGCCAGCAGCTTGGAGTATAGGGACGCAGATACGCAGTATTTT CASSLEYRDADTQYF
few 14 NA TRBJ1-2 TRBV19 TGTGCCAGTAGTACCGGACGGACTCTCTATGGCTACACCTTC CASSTGRTLYGYTF
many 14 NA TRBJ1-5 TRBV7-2 TGTGCCAGCAGCTCGCTGGGGGTGGGTCAGCCCCAGCATTTT CASSSLGVGQPQHF
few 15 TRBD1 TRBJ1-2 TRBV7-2 TGTGCCAGCAGCTTAGAAAGAGGGGACAGCTATGGCTACACCTTC CASSLERGDSYGYTF
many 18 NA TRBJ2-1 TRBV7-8 TGTGCCAGCAGCTTAGGGATCGGGATAGGACCTCTCTACAATGAGCAGTTCTTC CASSLGIGIGPLYNEQFF
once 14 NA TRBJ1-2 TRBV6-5 TGTGCCAGCAGTTACGGCAGAGCCCGTTATGGCTACACCTTC CASSYGRARYGYTF
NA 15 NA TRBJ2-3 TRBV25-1 TGTGCCAGCAGTGATGACAGGAGAAGCACAGATACGCAGTATTTT CASSDDRRSTDTQYF
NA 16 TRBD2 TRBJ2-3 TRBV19 TGTGCCAGTAGTAAGATTAGCGGGGCTAGCACAGATACGCAGTATTTT CASSKISGASTDTQYF
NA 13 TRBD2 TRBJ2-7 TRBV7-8 TGTGCCAGCAGACTAGCGGGAACCAACGAGCAGTACTTC CASRLAGTNEQYF
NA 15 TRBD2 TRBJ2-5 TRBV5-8 TGTGCCAGCAGCTTGGGAGTAGCGGGATCAGAGACCCAGTACTTC CASSLGVAGSETQYF
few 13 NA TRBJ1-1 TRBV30 TGTGCCTGGAGTACCGACATGAACACTGAAGCTTTCTTT CAWSTDMNTEAFF
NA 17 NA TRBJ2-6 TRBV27 TGTGCCAGCAAGTCGGGATTTGTTAGCTCTGGGGCCAACGTCCTGACTTTC CASKSGFVSSGANVLTF
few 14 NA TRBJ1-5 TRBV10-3 TGTGCCATCAGGACAGGAGCAACTAATCAGCCCCAGCATTTT CAIRTGATNQPQHF
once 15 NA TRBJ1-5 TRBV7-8 TGTGCCAGCATTGATGGGGGTTTAAGAGGTCAGCCCCAGCATTTT CASIDGGLRGQPQHF
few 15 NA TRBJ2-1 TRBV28 TGTGCCAGCAGTCGACCGGGAGAGCGTTACAATGAGCAGTTCTTC CASSRPGERYNEQFF
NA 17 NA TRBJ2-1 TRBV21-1 TGTGCCAGCAGCAAAGCGTGGGCTAGCGGGGGGGCCCTTGAGCAGTTCTTC CASSKAWASGGALEQFF
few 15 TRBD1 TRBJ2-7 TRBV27 TGTGCCAGCAGTCCTCACAGGGGTGTCTGGAACGAGCAGTACTTC CASSPHRGVWNEQYF
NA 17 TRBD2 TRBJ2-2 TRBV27 TGTGCCAGCAGTTCTGGGACTAGCGGGAGAGGCACCGGGGAGCTGTTTTTT CASSSGTSGRGTGELFF
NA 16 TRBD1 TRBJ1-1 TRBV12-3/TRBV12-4 TGTGCCAGCAGCCCCACGGTGACAGGGGGTTACACTGAAGCTTTCTTT CASSPTVTGGYTEAFF
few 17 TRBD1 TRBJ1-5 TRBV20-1 TGCAGTGCCCCAATCTCCTTGCCAGGGGGGAACGGTCAGCCCCAGCATTTT CSAPISLPGGNGQPQHF
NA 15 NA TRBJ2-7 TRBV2 TGTGCCACTGAGGCGGACACCGGGGGCTCCTACGAGCAGTACTTC CATEADTGGSYEQYF
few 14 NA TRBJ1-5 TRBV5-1 TGCGCCAGCAGCTTGGGAGATAACAATCAGCCCCAGCATTTT CASSLGDNNQPQHF
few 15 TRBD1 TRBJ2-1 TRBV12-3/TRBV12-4 TGTGCCAGCAGAAAGGGACAGGGTAGCGACAATGAGCAGTTCTTC CASRKGQGSDNEQFF
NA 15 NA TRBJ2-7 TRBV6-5 TGTGCCAGCAGTTCCCGAGGTATGGCCCTTTGGGAGCAGTACTTC CASSSRGMALWEQYF
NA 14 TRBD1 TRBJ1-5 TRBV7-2 TGTGCCAGCAGCCCCCAGGGGGCGCATCAGCCCCAGCATTTT CASSPQGAHQPQHF
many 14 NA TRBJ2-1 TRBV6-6 TGTGCCAGCAGTTACCCCAGCTCCTACAATGAGCAGTTCTTC CASSYPSSYNEQFF
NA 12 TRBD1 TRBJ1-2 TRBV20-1 TGCAGTGCTGTGGGGGACAGCTATGGCTACACCTTC CSAVGDSYGYTF
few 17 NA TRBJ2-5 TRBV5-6 TGTGCCAGCAGCTTAAAGACAGTGTCTGGAATCAGCGAGACCCAGTACTTC CASSLKTVSGISETQYF
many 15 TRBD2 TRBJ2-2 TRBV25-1 TGTGCCAGCGGGGGACTAGCGGGAGGAAACGGGGAGCTGTTTTTT CASGGLAGGNGELFF
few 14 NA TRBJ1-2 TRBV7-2 TGTGCCAGCAGCTTAGCTCTCGGAAAGAATGGCTACACCTTC CASSLALGKNGYTF
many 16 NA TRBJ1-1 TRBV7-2 TGTGCCAGCAGCTCTGGGGTGGGACTCCTGAACACTGAAGCTTTCTTT CASSSGVGLLNTEAFF
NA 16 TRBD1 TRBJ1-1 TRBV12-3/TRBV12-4 TGTGCCAGCAGCACACCAGGCGAGAAGGGGGCCACTGAAGCTTTCTTT CASSTPGEKGATEAFF
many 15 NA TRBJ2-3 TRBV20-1 TGCAGTGCTAGAGATGCTAGCGTCGGCACAGATACGCAGTATTTT CSARDASVGTDTQYF
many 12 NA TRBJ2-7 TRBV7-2 TGTGCCAGCAGCCCATCCCGGGGGGAGCAGTACTTC CASSPSRGEQYF
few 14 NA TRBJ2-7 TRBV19 TGTGCCAGTAGTGGAGAACAGGGCCCGGGGGAGCAGTACTTC CASSGEQGPGEQYF
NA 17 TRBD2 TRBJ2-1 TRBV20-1 TGCAGTGCTAGAGATACCGTGGGACTAGATCCTGGCAATGAGCAGTTCTTC CSARDTVGLDPGNEQFF